This is a list of T cell receptor beta chains from one sample in a study of cytomegalovirus exposure and HLA in healthy donors. TCRdb keeps only in-frame clones here, not all; method: immunoSEQ multiplex PCR. The sample lists approximately 58,000 clones, just under 95% seen once, with under 3% in the top ten. Material: PBMCs. Source of these receptors: a young man in good health and CMV-seronegative. Each CDR3 is given with its conserved first and last residue. Each record gives: clone size, D gene, V gene, J gene, CDR3 DNA, CDR3 protein. The D gene is left open where the match is weak. Some rows mark clone size as missing; the rest say once, few, many or name a class of expanded clone.

-	TRBD1	TRBV6-5	TRBJ1-5	TGTGCCAGCAGACCCGGGACAGGTAGCAATCAGCCCCAGCATTTT	CASRPGTGSNQPQHF
few	TRBD1	TRBV18	TRBJ1-2	TGTGCCAGCTCCCTTGACAGGGTGGTTACCTATGGCTACACCTTC	CASSLDRVVTYGYTF
-	-	TRBV28	TRBJ1-2	TGTGCCAGCAGTTTAGTCGGGGGGGGAGGCTACACCTTC	CASSLVGGGGYTF
-	-	TRBV7-2	TRBJ1-3	TGTGCCAGCAGCCCCAGGGAAGGCACCATATATTTT	CASSPREGTIYF
-	-	TRBV7-9	TRBJ2-1	TGTGCCAGCAGCAACCAAATCGCGTCCGCAAGTGAGCAGTTCTTC	CASSNQIASASEQFF
-	-	TRBV5-1	TRBJ2-2	TGCGCCAGCAGCGAGTCACAGGGTATTGGCACCGGGGAGCTGTTTTTT	CASSESQGIGTGELFF
-	TRBD1	TRBV19	TRBJ2-7	TGTGCCAGTAGTACCGGACAGGGTGGCGAGCAGTACTTC	CASSTGQGGEQYF
once	-	TRBV13	TRBJ2-7	TGTGCCAGCAGCTTAGAGGAGATAAGCTCCTACGAGCAGTACTTC	CASSLEEISSYEQYF
-	TRBD2	TRBV7-9	TRBJ2-3	TGTGCCAGCAGCTTGGGACTAGCTGCAGATACGCAGTATTTT	CASSLGLAADTQYF
-	-	TRBV7-9	TRBJ1-3	TGTGCCAGCAGCTTAGGGCAGGGGCCACGAAACACCATATATTTT	CASSLGQGPRNTIYF
-	-	TRBV6-5	TRBJ1-4	TGTGCCAGCAGATCCGACAGTCTGGGTGAAAAACTGTTTTTT	CASRSDSLGEKLFF
-	TRBD2	TRBV2	TRBJ2-1	TGTGCCAGCAGTGAGTCACTAGCGGACCACAATGAGCAGTTCTTC	CASSESLADHNEQFF
-	-	TRBV5-6	TRBJ2-7	TGTGCCAGCAGCCAGGGGGGACGGGAGCAGTACTTC	CASSQGGREQYF
-	-	TRBV7-2	TRBJ2-2	TGTGCCAGCAGCTTTGGAACTAGTGGGCCCGGGGAGCTGTTTTTT	CASSFGTSGPGELFF
once	TRBD1	TRBV5-1	TRBJ1-2	TGCGCCAGCAGCTTCATGGAGGGGCAGGGGGCTAATGGCTACACCTTC	CASSFMEGQGANGYTF
once	-	TRBV5-5	TRBJ1-3	TGTGCCAGCAGCTTGGGGACAGCTGGAAACACCATATATTTT	CASSLGTAGNTIYF
-	TRBD1	TRBV19	TRBJ2-7	TGTGCCAGTCGTTCCCGGGACAGTTCCTACGAGCAGTACTTC	CASRSRDSSYEQYF
-	TRBD1	TRBV6-1	TRBJ2-3	TGTGCCAGCAGTGAAGCTGAGACAGGGGGAGATACGCAGTATTTT	CASSEAETGGDTQYF
-	TRBD1	TRBV10-3	TRBJ1-1	TGTGCCATCAGTGATAGGGACAGAAAGAACACTGAAGCTTTCTTT	CAISDRDRKNTEAFF
-	TRBD2	TRBV27	TRBJ2-7	TGTGCCAGCAGTTTGGCGGGGGTGGGTACCTACGAGCAGTACTTC	CASSLAGVGTYEQYF
-	TRBD2	TRBV7-6	TRBJ2-1	TGTGCCAGCAGCTCCCGGACTAGCGGCCCCTACAATGAGCAGTTCTTC	CASSSRTSGPYNEQFF
-	-	TRBV5-4	TRBJ1-2	TGTGCCAGCAGCCCGGACAGTCAGGCTAACTATGGCTACACCTTC	CASSPDSQANYGYTF
-	-	TRBV5-1	TRBJ1-2	TGCGCCAGCAGCCGGGGAGGTTCAACTGATGGCTACACCTTC	CASSRGGSTDGYTF
-	TRBD1	TRBV7-9	TRBJ2-3	TGTGCCAGCAGCTTATGGGACAGGGAGGATGGAGATACGCAGTATTTT	CASSLWDREDGDTQYF
-	-	TRBV28	TRBJ2-7	TGTGCCAGCAGCTTACCTCGCGGGTCGTACGAAGCGACGGCCTACGAGCAGTACTTC	CASSLPRGSYEATAYEQYF
-	TRBD2	TRBV28	TRBJ2-1	TGTGCCGTAGCGGGGAATGTTTTGGGAAGAGACGAGCAGTTCTTC	CAVAGNVLGRDEQFF
-	TRBD1	TRBV11-3	TRBJ1-1	TGTGCCAGCAGCCCGGTACAGGGGATCGCTGAAGCTTTCTTT	CASSPVQGIAEAFF
-	-	TRBV4-3	TRBJ1-4	TGCGCCAGCAGCCAAGGAGGCAGGGAGGCTGAAAAACTGTTTTTT	CASSQGGREAEKLFF
-	-	TRBV6-6	TRBJ1-5	TGTGCCAGCAGTTACGAGTGGAATCAGCCCCAGCATTTT	CASSYEWNQPQHF
-	TRBD1	TRBV19	TRBJ1-2	TGTGCCAGTAGTCACGACAGGGTGGATGGCTACACCTTC	CASSHDRVDGYTF
once	-	TRBV27	TRBJ1-5	TGTGCCAGCAGGGGGGGACGGGGTATCAATCAGCCCCAGCATTTT	CASRGGRGINQPQHF
-	TRBD2	TRBV7-9	TRBJ2-7	TGTGCCAGCAGCTCCACTAGCGGGCCGTCCTACGAGCAGTACTTC	CASSSTSGPSYEQYF
-	TRBD2	TRBV28	TRBJ2-3	TGTGCCAGCAGTCCCCCCGCCCTAGCGGGAGGGGCAGATACGCAGTATTTT	CASSPPALAGGADTQYF
once	TRBD1	TRBV5-1	TRBJ2-5	TGCGCCAGCAGCTTAACCGGGACAGGGGGAGAGACCCAGTACTTC	CASSLTGTGGETQYF
once	TRBD1	TRBV5-1	TRBJ1-4	TGCGCCAGCAGCCAGGACAGGAATAATGAAAAACTGTTTTTT	CASSQDRNNEKLFF
-	-	TRBV7-8	TRBJ2-2	TGTGCCAGCAGCACGGGACTTCTTCCCGGGGAGCTGTTTTTT	CASSTGLLPGELFF
-	TRBD2	TRBV18	TRBJ2-1	TGTGCCAGCTCACTTATAAAGCGGGAGCCTTACAATGAGCAGTTCTTC	CASSLIKREPYNEQFF
once	-	TRBV7-2	TRBJ2-1	TGTGCCAGCAGCTTAGCGGGAGGTCTTCACTTCAATGAGCAGTTCTTC	CASSLAGGLHFNEQFF
-	TRBD1	TRBV6-1	TRBJ1-1	TGTGCCAGCAGCGAAAGGGGGCCAGCTTTCTTT	CASSERGPAFF
-	-	TRBV6-6	TRBJ1-4	TGTGCCAGCAGCCGGAGGGGAGCTAATGAAAAACTGTTTTTT	CASSRRGANEKLFF
-	TRBD2	TRBV14	TRBJ2-1	TGTGCCAGCAGCTTGCTAGCGGGAGGTGCCTACAATGAGCAGTTCTTC	CASSLLAGGAYNEQFF